The 21 T cell receptor beta chains below come from one sample, sequenced in a study of blood T cell repertoires in COVID-19 (TCRdb year 2020). The library was produced with the immunoSEQ multiplex PCR assay. The immuneACCESS repertoire file appears here via TCRdb, limited to in-frame rearrangements. These files lack a portion of the clones; in checked studies, under half of the deficit traces to unresolved V genes, and the cause of the others is not known. The sample table shows 85,000 to 100,000 clones, and 80% to 90% are seen once. The ten largest clones add up to around 2.2% of the sample. The sample comprised peripheral blood. The receptors originated from a man aged 50 to 59 with COVID-19, enrolled during active disease.

The gene calls are TRBV15 and TRBJ1-1; 11 positions agree with TRBD1. The ends lost 2 bases at V and 1 base at J; junction bases unmatched: 9. The germline V gene has CDR1 LNHNV and CDR2 YYDKDF (reference sequence). The CDR3 spans 18 residues. CDR3 in DNA: TGTGCCACCAGCAGACCGATCGGGACAGGGGGGGCGAACACTGAAGCTTTCTTT. This codes for CATSRPIGTGGANTEAFF.

This clone was picked up one time. This chain connects TRBV19 to TRBJ2-7; D uncertain. The CDR3 totals 16 residues. V gave up 0 bases and J gave up 0 bases, with 12 bases separating them. Germline V CDR1 and CDR2: LNHDA, SQIVND (reference sequence). The CDR3 DNA sequence: TGTGCCAGTAGTATAGAGGTCGCGTGGAGCTCCTACGAGCAGTACTTC. Translating it yields CASSIEVAWSSYEQYF.

This chain uses TRBV15 with TRBJ2-7; a possible D gene is TRBD2 (5 bases). CDR1 is LNHNV, CDR2 YYDKDF, per germline (reference sequence). V was pared by 0 bases and J by 1 base, with 16 bases between. The CDR3 has 17 amino acids. CDR3 amino acids: CATSREMMSGSSYEQYF. CDR3 sequence (DNA): TGTGCCACCAGCAGAGAGATGATGAGCGGTTCTTCCTACGAGCAGTACTTC.

J is TRBJ2-1 and V is TRBV11-3; 10 bases agree with TRBD2. The CDR3 contains 14 residues. Trimming cost V 4 bases and J 7 bases; bases outside gene matches: 4. The germline V gene encodes CDR1 SGHNT and CDR2 YENEEA. CDR3 coding DNA: TGTGCCAGCAGCTCGAGCGGGGGGGCAAATGAGCAGTTCTTC. This gives the protein CASSSSGGANEQFF.

This sequence joins TRBV19 and TRBJ1-1; 7 bases are shared with TRBD1. The ends lost 6 bases at V and 6 bases at J; junction bases unmatched: 7. CDR1 and CDR2 (germline): LNHDA, SQIVND (reference sequence). The CDR3 runs to 13 residues. The CDR3 bases are TGTGCCAGTAGGGAACAGGGGACCTCTGAAGCTTTCTTT. Amino acid sequence: CASREQGTSEAFF.

This rearrangement joins TRBV2 to TRBJ2-3; possibly TRBD2 for D (5 bases). This CDR3 region has 15 residues. Trimming removed 1 base at V and 4 bases at J, with 12 bases between. The germline CDR1 and CDR2 sequences are SNHLY and FYNNEI. The CDR3, as DNA: TGTGCCAGCAGTGAAGGGGTGAGGGCGGCAGATACGCAGTATTTT. It is translated as CASSEGVRAADTQYF.

The genes are TRBV3-1 (or the pseudogene TRBV3-2) and TRBJ1-1, with TRBD1 as a possible D gene (5 bases). V lost 1 base and J 4 bases, leaving 10 bases between the germline ends. Per the germline V gene, CDR1 is LGHDT and CDR2 is YNNKEL (reference sequence). The CDR3 consists of 14 residues. CDR3 in amino acids: CASSQVGAVTEAFF. For the CDR3, the DNA is TGTGCCAGCAGCCAAGTTGGGGCGGTCACTGAAGCTTTCTTT.

This chain joins TRBV18 and TRBJ1-2, with D maybe TRBD1 (6 bases). The CDR3 runs 18 residues. The germline V and J ends were trimmed by 3 bases and 6 bases, with 26 bases remaining between them. The germline V gene has CDR1 KGHSH and CDR2 LQKENI. The CDR3 loop is CASSPIPGQGLMTDGYTF. The CDR3 DNA reads as TGTGCCAGCTCACCTATACCGGGACAAGGCTTGATGACCGATGGCTACACCTTC.

The chain combines TRBV5-4 with TRBJ2-3; TRBD2 agrees at 11 bases. The CDR3 loop spans 14 amino acids. The germline V gene encodes CDR1 SGHNT and CDR2 YYREEE (reference sequence). Unmatched junction bases numbered 0, after V lost 0 bases and J lost 6 bases. The CDR3 coding sequence is TGTGCCAGCAGCTTGGTAGCGGGGGGGGATACGCAGTATTTT. Translating gives CASSLVAGGDTQYF.

The chain carries TRBV10-1 and TRBJ1-1; D perhaps matches TRBD1 (5 bases). V was shortened by 8 bases and J by 11 bases, with 18 bases between the two germline ends. Germline CDR1 reads WNHNN; CDR2 reads SYGVQD (reference sequence). The CDR3 contains 12 residues. This CDR3 reads CASGDTGPGAFF. The CDR3 DNA reads as TGCGCCAGCGGAGACACAGGCCCCGGCGCTTTCTTT.

V gene TRBV6-2 or TRBV6-3 combines with J gene TRBJ2-1; possibly TRBD2 for D (6 bases). Germline V lookup: CDR1 MNHEY, CDR2 SVGEGT. This CDR3 comprises 17 residues. The V and J ends lost 2 bases and 0 bases respectively, with 14 bases between them. In nucleotides, the CDR3 is TGTGCCAGCAGTTACGGTTTCGGGGGAGGCTCCTACAATGAGCAGTTCTTC. Its translation is CASSYGFGGGSYNEQFF.

The chain links TRBV12-3 or TRBV12-4 to TRBJ2-2; D ambiguous. V lost 5 bases and J 7 bases, leaving 8 bases between the germline ends. The CDR3 spans 12 residues. CDR3 residues: CASSSSGGELFF. DNA for the CDR3: TGTGCCAGCAGTAGCTCGGGCGGGGAGCTGTTTTTT.

This clone came up once. This chain connects TRBV3-1 (or the pseudogene TRBV3-2) to TRBJ2-3; tentatively, D is TRBD2 (6 bases). The V end was cut by 4 bases, the J end by 3 bases, with 14 bases between. The CDR3 spans 15 residues. The germline V gene encodes CDR1 LGHDT and CDR2 YNNKEL (reference sequence). The chain's CDR3 is CASSLWDSGTDTQYF. The CDR3 bases are TGTGCCAGCAGCCTCTGGGATAGCGGTACAGATACGCAGTATTTT.

This rearrangement joins TRBV11-2 to TRBJ2-1; TRBD2 matches 7 bases. With V trimmed by 5 bases and J by 1 base, 8 bases remained unmatched. The V gene's germline CDR1 is SGHAT and CDR2 FQNNGV. The CDR3 runs to 16 residues. CDR3 coding DNA: TGTGCCAGCAGCCCATCGCCGGGGGGATCCTACAATGAGCAGTTCTTC. It codes for CASSPSPGGSYNEQFF.

As regards this clone: This sample also contains other DNA sequences that code for the same CDR3. V and J are TRBV15 and TRBJ2-2; D is undetermined. CDR1 is LNHNV, CDR2 YYDKDF, per germline (reference sequence). V gave up 1 base and J gave up 0 bases, with 6 bases separating them. CDR3 length: 15 amino acids. In DNA form, the CDR3 reads TGTGCCACCAGCAGAGGAGATACGAACACCGGGGAGCTGTTTTTT. Encoded protein: CATSRGDTNTGELFF.

The genes are TRBV5-1 and TRBJ2-1, with 9 bases lining up with TRBD1. J lost 8 bases, V lost 0 bases, and 3 bases had no gene match. Germline V gives CDR1 SGHRS, CDR2 YFSETQ. This CDR3 has 14 amino acids. CDR3 nucleotide sequence: TGCGCCAGCAGCTTGGTTGACAGGGGGGATGAGCAGTTCTTC. This translates into CASSLVDRGDEQFF.

Concerning this clone: The sample contains more than one DNA sequence encoding this CDR3. V and J are TRBV5-1 and TRBJ1-1, with 8 bases lining up with TRBD1. V trimming: 3 bases; J trimming: 0 bases; junction bases outside the gene matches: 4. The CDR3 spans 15 residues. Germline V CDR1 and CDR2: SGHRS, YFSETQ. The CDR3 loop reads CASSWGTGMNTEAFF. As DNA, the CDR3 is TGCGCCAGCAGCTGGGGGACAGGTATGAACACTGAAGCTTTCTTT.

This clone turned up a few times. The J gene is TRBJ1-1, the V gene TRBV7-9; D is undetermined. Trimming removed 4 bases at V and 2 bases at J, with 2 bases between. Germline CDR1 and CDR2: SEHNR and FQNEAQ (reference sequence). The CDR3 loop spans 11 amino acids. In DNA form, the CDR3 reads TGTGCCAGCAGCTCAAACACTGAAGCTTTCTTT. Translated, it gives CASSSNTEAFF.

The CDR3 here is CASSDSGGFNQPQHF. CDR3 DNA sequence: TGTGCCAGCAGCGATTCGGGAGGGTTCAATCAGCCCCAGCATTTT. This chain joins TRBV4-2 and TRBJ1-5; D gene unclear. Per germline, CDR1 LGHNA and CDR2 YNFKEQ. This CDR3 has 15 residues. V dropped 5 bases and J dropped 3 bases, with 14 bases sitting between them.

The V and J genes are TRBV5-1 and TRBJ2-1; possibly TRBD2 for D (5 bases). This CDR3 contains 13 residues. Trimming took 0 bases from V and 8 from J, leaving 9 bases between them. Germline values: CDR1 SGHRS, CDR2 YFSETQ. The CDR3 DNA follows: TGCGCCAGCAGCTTGGAACTAGATCATGAGCAGTTCTTC. This gives the protein CASSLELDHEQFF.

As for this clone: The sample contains more than one DNA sequence encoding this CDR3. The gene calls are TRBV19 and TRBJ1-5; TRBD1 agrees at 7 bases. V gave up 5 bases and J gave up 2 bases; unmatched junction bases: 0. CDR3 size: 13 residues. Germline CDR1 LNHDA, CDR2 SQIVND (reference sequence). The CDR3 loop is CASSGTGNQPQHF. In nucleotides, the CDR3 is TGTGCCAGTAGTGGGACAGGCAATCAGCCCCAGCATTTT.